This TCR beta chain was observed in a study of blood T cell repertoires in COVID-19. Overall study: Samples came from the United States, Italy and Spain, spanning acute and convalescent COVID-19.

Measured with immunoSEQ multiplex PCR; TCRdb has only the in-frame clones, and not every one. The sample carries about 110,000 clones, roughly 80% recorded once. This CDR3 is built from 15 residues. From germline, CDR1 is KGHSH and CDR2 LQKENI. Trimming removed 0 bases from V and 6 bases from J, with 14 bases in between. This clone was seen a few times. Material for sequencing was peripheral blood. The V call is TRBV18, the J call TRBJ1-1; tentative D call: TRBD1 (5 bases). This TCR derives from a woman aged 60-75 years with acute or convalescent COVID-19. The CDR3 bases are TGTGCCAGCTCACCACCGTGGGGCGTGGCGGCTGAAGCTTTCTTT. Translation gives CASSPPWGVAAEAFF.